This T cell receptor beta chain was retrieved from a study of spatial heterogeneity in lung cancer (dated by TCRdb to between 2019 and 2020). With respect to the entire study: Beta-chain transcripts were consistently detected in greater numbers than alpha-chain transcripts, which likely reflected higher beta-chain transcript abundance. In the raw uncorrected reads, each unique combination of TCR and UMI appeared on average more than ten times. The study quantitatively compared TCR alpha and beta repertoires across multiple tumor regions, matched nontumor lung and blood in non-small cell lung cancer. Nonsynonymous mutation counts, determined by whole-exome sequencing of tumor tissue, were related to TCR repertoire features. Both alpha and beta chains were TCR-sequenced in samples taken at surgery, namely 220 tumor regions, under 80 matched nontumor lung samples and some 53 PBMC samples.

In light of the paper, this sample's time point label describes: sample taken at primary tumor resection. Donors were around 69 patients with early-stage, untreated non-small cell lung cancer from the lung TRACERx cohort. Whole RNA extracted from tumor and nontumor lung tissue, or from cryopreserved PBMC samples, was used for TCR sequencing without cell sorting. A patient was chosen for TCR sequencing only when enough RNA was available from at least two tumor regions. The protocol used for the library was 5' RACE. The data were produced on a NextSeq 500. To allow correction of PCR and sequencing errors, the TCR library protocol tagged every TCR cDNA molecule with a unique molecular identifier. Processing in the source paper ran as follows. TCR identification, UMI-based error correction and CDR3 extraction were all carried out with Decombinator tools. TCRs above a frequency of 2 per 1,000, corresponding to the top 1% of the tumor frequency distribution, were defined as expanded. Rényi diversity was computed with the R vegan package after subsampling each repertoire 100 times to 5,000 TCRs. CDR3 similarity networks were built from amino acid triplet string-kernel similarity, with CDR3s being connected when pairwise similarity was above 0.82. TCRdb redid the processing of the public reads, applying fastp at Q25 and MiXCR, and retained in-frame beta chains. Each CDR3 protein appears once, grouped with its most common genes and DNA. These V and J calls are TCRdb output, not the study's own analysis. The sample table shows 50,000 to 75,000 distinct CDR3 sequences, and around 6% are seen once. Approximately 14% of the sample rests with the top ten.

Overall results and qualifications from the work: Additional single-cell paired TCR alpha and beta sequencing was considered necessary to confirm, at a functional level, the hypothesis that regional TCRs recognize regional mutations. Ubiquitous expanded tumor TCRs were detected in blood more often at tumor resection than at routine follow-up.

The germline V gene gives CDR1 as MNHEY and CDR2 as SVGAGI. The CDR3 starts with the cysteine, ends with the phenylalanine, and has 14 residues. Only the CDR3 region is kept as DNA, spanning 42 bases read in frame from base 1. Relative to germline, V is missing 5 bases and J is missing 5 bases, with 6 bases of the junction outside any gene match. In its sample, this clonotype was seen many times. It lacks a known antigen. No base quality values were provided; no much bigger clone lies one nucleotide off. This specimen consisted of PBMCs, obtained at surgery. The chain was built from TRBV6-5 and TRBJ1-5; 7 junctional bases match TRBD1. This clonotype was sampled from a female donor with early-stage non-small cell lung cancer. The CDR3 has the sequence CASSQQGFDQPQHF. Here is the DNA: TGTGCCAGCAGTCAACAGGGGTTCGATCAGCCCCAGCATTTT.